What follows are 20 T cell receptor beta chains derived from one specimen sequenced in a study of T cell responses to AZD1222 COVID-19 vaccine. Generated by immunoSEQ multiplex PCR, the TCRdb table keeps only in-frame clones and is missing some. The sample lists approximately 150,000 clones; around 89% were seen once. Sequencing used peripheral blood, obtained on day 0 of AZD1222 vaccination. The receptors come from an adult in good health.

V and J are TRBV4-2 and TRBJ1-5; tentatively, D is TRBD1 (6 bases). Trimming shortened V by 0 bases and J by 2 bases, and 11 bases separated the two germline ends. Germline assignment: CDR1 LGHNA and CDR2 YNFKEQ. The CDR3 spans 16 residues. The CDR3, as DNA: TGTGCCAGCAGCCAAGAAAAGGGGGGTGGCAATCAGCCCCAGCATTTT. Its translation: CASSQEKGGGNQPQHF.

This chain links TRBV19 with TRBJ1-1; D perhaps matches TRBD1 (5 bases). This CDR3 contains 14 residues. The germline V gene encodes CDR1 LNHDA and CDR2 SQIVND (reference sequence). Trimming pared 6 bases from V and 7 bases from J, leaving 18 bases between. As DNA, the CDR3 is TGTGCCAGTAGGATGGGATGGGACGGCGATGAAGCTTTCTTT. Its protein product is CASRMGWDGDEAFF.

The rearrangement links TRBV5-4 to TRBJ1-6; D possibly corresponds to TRBD1 (5 bases). Germline V gene lookup returns CDR1 SGHNT and CDR2 YYREEE (reference sequence). The CDR3 loop spans 15 amino acids. V lost 0 bases and J 9 bases, leaving 13 bases between the germline ends. The CDR3, as DNA: TGTGCCAGCAGCTTGGCCGGAGGGGCTACTTCACCCCTCCACTTT. It codes for CASSLAGGATSPLHF.

V and J are TRBV18 and TRBJ1-5, with 11 positions matching TRBD1. The ends lost 3 bases at V and 7 bases at J; junction bases unmatched: 5. The germline V gene encodes CDR1 KGHSH and CDR2 LQKENI. This CDR3 is 15 amino acids long. The CDR3 DNA reads as TGTGCCAGCTCACCCGGACAGGGGGCTATCCAGCCCCAGCATTTT. Protein: CASSPGQGAIQPQHF.

V gene TRBV18 combines with J gene TRBJ2-2; 8 nucleotides match TRBD1. The CDR3 covers 16 residues. V was pared by 3 bases and J by 6 bases, with 9 bases of the junction left unmatched. In germline, CDR1 is KGHSH, CDR2 LQKENI. In nucleotides, the CDR3 is TGTGCCAGCTCACCGTCCGGACAGGGAGGAGCCGGGGAGCTGTTTTTT. Translating gives CASSPSGQGGAGELFF.

The CDR3 region is CASSLEELAGTYNEQFF. CDR3 bases: TGCGCCAGCAGCCTAGAGGAGCTAGCGGGTACCTACAATGAGCAGTTCTTC. The chain has TRBV4-1 and TRBJ2-1, with TRBD2 matching over 8 bases. Germline V lookup: CDR1 MGHRA, CDR2 YSYEKL. Trimming at V came to 4 bases and at J to 2 bases, leaving 10 bases not matched to a gene. The CDR3 contains 17 residues.

The chain links TRBV11-2 to TRBJ2-1, with D possibly matching TRBD2 (6 bases). The V and J ends lost 1 base and 1 base respectively, with 11 bases between them. This CDR3 spans 16 amino acids. From germline, CDR1 is SGHAT and CDR2 FQNNGV. The CDR3: CASSLAGLPSYNEQFF. DNA for the CDR3: TGTGCCAGCAGCTTAGCGGGACTTCCTTCCTACAATGAGCAGTTCTTC.

The chain is built from TRBV3-1 (or the pseudogene TRBV3-2) and TRBJ2-7; D unclear. CDR1 and CDR2 from the germline V gene are LGHDT and YNNKEL (reference sequence). The CDR3 loop spans 12 amino acids. Trimming removed 2 bases from V and 5 bases from J, with 7 bases in between. Here the CDR3 DNA reads TGTGCCAGCAGCCAAATCCGAGACGAGCAGTACTTC. It translates to CASSQIRDEQYF.

The chain has TRBV28 and TRBJ1-5; the match to TRBD1 covers 7 bases. Trimming at V came to 2 bases and at J to 4 bases, leaving 5 bases not matched to a gene. The germline gives CDR1 MDHEN, CDR2 SYDVKM. The CDR3 covers 15 residues. CDR3 residues: CASSLEGARNQPQHF. The CDR3 bases are TGTGCCAGCAGTTTAGAGGGGGCTCGGAATCAGCCCCAGCATTTT.

The genes are TRBV4-1 and TRBJ2-7; D is perhaps TRBD1 or TRBD2 (5 bases each). Trimming removed 4 bases from V and 3 bases from J, with 13 bases in between. CDR3 size: 14 residues. Germline values: CDR1 MGHRA, CDR2 YSYEKL. CDR3 in DNA: TGCGCCAGCAGCCGAGGGGACGCGGACTACGAGCAGTACTTC. This gives the protein CASSRGDADYEQYF.

CDR3 in amino acids: CASRGTGSAGELFF. The CDR3 DNA sequence: TGTGCCAGTAGGGGGACAGGCTCAGCCGGGGAGCTGTTTTTT. J is TRBJ2-2 and V is TRBV19; 8 nucleotides align to TRBD1. CDR1 is LNHDA and CDR2 is SQIVND in the germline V gene (reference sequence). CDR3 length equals 14 residues. Trimming cost V 6 bases and J 6 bases; bases outside gene matches: 6.

The chain carries TRBV27 and TRBJ2-7; the D is unclear. Germline V lookup: CDR1 MNHEY, CDR2 SMNVEV (reference sequence). The V end lost 2 bases, the J end lost 0 bases, and 5 bases lay between the germline ends. The CDR3 totals 13 residues. In DNA form, the CDR3 reads TGTGCCAGCAGTTTAAGCCTCTCCTACGAGCAGTACTTC. It yields the protein CASSLSLSYEQYF.

In its sample, this clone was seen a few times. J is TRBJ1-5 and V is TRBV28; TRBD1 agrees at 7 bases. CDR3 length equals 15 residues. J was trimmed by 3 bases and V by 7 bases; bases with no gene match: 9. Germline CDR1 reads MDHEN; CDR2 reads SYDVKM. The CDR3 DNA reads as TGTGCCAGCAATCCCTCAGGGGGTTACAATCAGCCCCAGCATTTT. Its protein product is CASNPSGGYNQPQHF.

The CDR3 reads CASSERPEHDTDTQYF. The CDR3 bases are TGTGCCAGCAGCGAGAGACCAGAACACGACACAGATACGCAGTATTTT. The V gene is TRBV9, the J gene TRBJ2-3; D unclear. The CDR3 extends over 16 amino acids. V was trimmed by 3 bases and J by 2 bases, leaving 16 bases between them. Germline lookup yields CDR1 SGDLS and CDR2 YYNGEE.

This chain joins TRBV3-1 (or the pseudogene TRBV3-2) and TRBJ2-2, with 10 bases identical to TRBD2. In germline, CDR1 is LGHDT, CDR2 YNNKEL (reference sequence). V gave up 1 base and J gave up 6 bases; unmatched junction bases: 2. The CDR3 is made up of 15 amino acids. The CDR3, as DNA: TGTGCCAGCAGCCAAGGTCTAGCGGGGGCCGGGGAGCTGTTTTTT. Protein product: CASSQGLAGAGELFF.

The J gene is TRBJ2-5, the V gene TRBV7-8; TRBD2 matches 9 bases. CDR3 length equals 17 residues. CDR1 and CDR2 from the germline V gene are SGHVS and FQNEAQ. Trimming at V came to 2 bases and at J to 5 bases, leaving 12 bases not matched to a gene. The CDR3 nucleotides are TGTGCCAGCAGCTTACGTTTGACTAGCGGCCCCGGTGAGACCCAGTACTTC. It translates to CASSLRLTSGPGETQYF.

The V and J genes are TRBV7-2 and TRBJ2-7; no definite D call. Trimming left V 3 bases short and J 0 bases short, with 6 bases between. CDR1 is SGHTA and CDR2 is FQGNSA in the germline V gene. This CDR3 spans 13 amino acids. The CDR3 DNA sequence: TGTGCCAGCAGCTTTTCCCCCTCCTACGAGCAGTACTTC. This codes for CASSFSPSYEQYF.

This clone was seen once. V gene TRBV14 combines with J gene TRBJ2-3, with TRBD2 as a possible D gene (6 bases). Per the germline V gene, CDR1 is SGHDN and CDR2 is FVKESK. V lost 1 base, J lost 8 bases, and 13 bases lay in between. The CDR3 covers 14 residues. This CDR3 reads CASSQVTIGGTQYF. The CDR3 DNA reads as TGTGCCAGCAGCCAAGTCACCATCGGGGGTACGCAGTATTTT.

A word on this clone: Other nucleotide sequences in the sample specify the same CDR3. The chain carries TRBV11-3 and TRBJ1-1, with D maybe TRBD1 (6 bases). V was clipped by 3 bases and J by 2 bases, with 7 bases between them. Looked up from germline, CDR1 is SGHNT and CDR2 is YENEEA. CDR3 length: 13 amino acids. CDR3 DNA sequence: TGTGCCAGCAGCTTGACAGGTAACACTGAAGCTTTCTTT. Its translation: CASSLTGNTEAFF.

V and J are TRBV25-1 and TRBJ2-3; D tentatively fits TRBD1 or TRBD2 (8 bases each). CDR3 length: 17 residues. The ends were cut back, 1 base at V and 4 bases at J, with 18 bases in the middle. Looked up from germline, CDR1 is MGHDK and CDR2 is SYGVNS. The CDR3 DNA follows: TGTGCCAGCAGTGAATTCCAGGGGGCGCGGGGGGCAGATACGCAGTATTTT. Amino acids: CASSEFQGARGADTQYF.